These 18 T cell receptor beta chains were all obtained from the same sample, sequenced in a study of CD8 T cells in ankylosing spondylitis. MiXCR, run by TCRdb on the 5' RACE reads, gives a single entry per CDR3 protein. The table records a few hundred thousand distinct CDR3 sequences, 7% to 8% of them present only once. Their antigens are not known. Study results and limitations: A TCR beta motif made of several highly homologous variants seemed typical of ankylosing spondylitis blood.

The source material was blood, either unsorted or a sorted T cell fraction (not recorded which). The receptors here all came from a male donor with ankylosing spondylitis.

This clonotype turned up a few times. The V and J genes are TRBV4-1 and TRBJ2-7, with 7 bases that match TRBD1. The CDR3 runs to 14 residues. V was pared by 0 bases and J by 5 bases, with 4 bases of the junction left unmatched. In germline, CDR1 is MGHRA, CDR2 YSYEKL. CDR3 in DNA: TGCGCCAGCAGCCAAGAAGGGGGCTACGACGAGCAGTACTTC. It encodes CASSQEGGYDEQYF.

This clonotype was picked up many times. This chain joins TRBV7-9 and TRBJ2-1, with D possibly being TRBD1 or TRBD2 (5 bases each). Germline values: CDR1 SEHNR, CDR2 FQNEAQ (reference sequence). This CDR3 spans 13 amino acids. V was pared by 5 bases and J by 6 bases, with 11 bases between. CDR3 residues: CASSTGTVNEQFF. The CDR3 DNA reads as TGTGCCAGCAGCACCGGGACCGTCAATGAGCAGTTCTTC.

The chain has TRBV11-2 and TRBJ2-1; TRBD1 agrees at 9 bases. CDR1 is SGHAT, CDR2 FQNNGV, per germline. CDR3 length: 13 residues. After removal of 8 bases from V and 8 bases from J, the junction contained 7 bases not matched to a gene. The CDR3 DNA reads TGTGCCAGCCGAAACAGGGGGCTGGATGAGCAGTTCTTC. Translation gives CASRNRGLDEQFF.

The chain carries TRBV19 and TRBJ1-5; D perhaps matches TRBD1 (6 bases). The V end was cut by 3 bases, the J end by 5 bases, with 20 bases between. The length of the CDR3 is 17 residues. Per the germline V gene, CDR1 is LNHDA and CDR2 is SQIVND (reference sequence). For the CDR3, the DNA is TGTGCCAGTAGTATTGTGCGAGTCGGGGGCCGAGATCAGCCCCAGCATTTT. Its translation is CASSIVRVGGRDQPQHF.

Many counts were recorded for this clonotype. The CDR3 DNA is TGTGCCAGCAGCCTGGACAGGGGGAGCTATGGCTACACCTTC. It translates to CASSLDRGSYGYTF. This sequence joins TRBV4-2 and TRBJ1-2, with 10 positions matching TRBD1. The germline CDR1 and CDR2 sequences are LGHNA and YNFKEQ. With 4 bases clipped from V and 4 bases from J, the junction kept 3 bases outside the gene matches. This CDR3 is built from 14 residues.

The chain carries TRBV20-1 and TRBJ2-5; D is tentatively TRBD1 or TRBD2 (5 bases each). The CDR3 is 14 residues long. The germline gives CDR1 DFQATT, CDR2 SNEGSKA (reference sequence). Trimming pared 3 bases from V and 4 bases from J, leaving 15 bases between. For the CDR3, the DNA is TGCAGTGCTAGGGCCCGCTGGGGGTTAGAGACCCAGTACTTC. It is translated as CSARARWGLETQYF.

Many counts were recorded for this clonotype. The chain uses TRBV11-2 and TRBJ2-7; TRBD2 aligns across 8 bases. Looked up from germline, CDR1 is SGHAT and CDR2 is FQNNGV. The ends lost 5 bases at V and 0 bases at J; junction bases unmatched: 6. The CDR3 is 15 amino acids. The CDR3 nucleotides are TGTGCCAGCAGCGTTCCCGGGACTAGCTCCTACGAGCAGTACTTC. Translating gives CASSVPGTSSYEQYF.

The table lists this clonotype with many counts. The chain joins TRBV7-9 to TRBJ1-1, with D hard to call. CDR1 is SEHNR, CDR2 FQNEAQ, per germline (reference sequence). The V end was cut by 6 bases, the J end by 3 bases, with 17 bases between. This CDR3 has 15 residues. CDR3 protein: CASSPWRGRDTEAFF. The CDR3 DNA reads as TGTGCCAGCAGTCCCTGGCGAGGGCGCGACACTGAAGCTTTCTTT.

This clonotype was seen repeatedly, ten times or more. This chain links TRBV4-3 with TRBJ1-1; the match to TRBD1 covers 10 bases. J gave up 3 bases and V 3 bases, and 4 bases lay outside the gene matches. This CDR3 comprises 15 residues. Looked up from germline, CDR1 is LGHNA and CDR2 is YSLEER. In DNA, the CDR3 is TGCGCCAGCAGCCAGGGGGACAGGGGCGACACTGAAGCTTTCTTT. Amino acids: CASSQGDRGDTEAFF.

This clonotype showed up just a few times. The rearrangement links TRBV6-1 to TRBJ1-6; D gene ambiguous. The CDR3 runs 12 residues. Germline V gene data show CDR1 as MNHNS and CDR2 as SASEGT. V dropped 1 base and J dropped 8 bases, with 3 bases sitting between them. The CDR3 is CASSEGYSPLHF. The CDR3 coding sequence is TGTGCCAGCAGTGAAGGGTATTCACCCCTCCACTTT.

This clonotype came up a few times. V and J are TRBV30 and TRBJ1-5, with D unclear. The ends were cut back, 1 base at V and 4 bases at J, with 11 bases in the middle. The CDR3 is 14 amino acids. CDR1 is GTSNPN and CDR2 is SVGIG in the germline V gene (reference sequence). CDR3 sequence (DNA): TGTGCCTGGAGTGACGTGGGAGGGAATCAGCCCCAGCATTTT. This sequence encodes CAWSDVGGNQPQHF.

Of note for this clonotype: At one end the junction does not follow the germline gene, possibly because of a read error. The genes are TRBV27 and TRBJ2-6; 8 positions agree with TRBD2. The CDR3 is 15 amino acids. Germline V gene lookup returns CDR1 MNHEY and CDR2 SMNVEV (reference sequence). The CDR3 sequence is CASTAGGSGVNVLTF. Written as DNA, the CDR3 is TGTGCCAGCACGGCGGGGGGTTCCGGGGTCAACGTCCTGACTTTC.

This clonotype appeared many times. The chain uses TRBV6-4 and TRBJ2-2, with TRBD1 matching over 9 bases. The germline V gene encodes CDR1 MRHNA and CDR2 SNTAGT. With V trimmed by 6 bases and J by 6 bases, 11 bases remained unmatched. The CDR3 totals 16 residues. CDR3 DNA sequence: TGTGCCAGCAGCGAACCGGGACAGGGAAGTTCCGGGGAGCTGTTTTTT. This sequence encodes CASSEPGQGSSGELFF.

This clonotype was observed many times. The rearrangement links TRBV5-1 to TRBJ1-2; no firm D call. This CDR3 has 12 amino acids. V lost 0 bases and J lost 8, with 8 bases in between. Germline CDR1 is SGHRS and CDR2 is YFSETQ. The CDR3 sequence is CASSLGRIGYTF. CDR3 DNA sequence: TGCGCCAGCAGCTTGGGCAGAATAGGCTACACCTTC. The full variable domain, in which reference TRBV5-1 and TRBJ1-2 provide the parts outside the CDR3, is KAGVTQTPRYLIKTRGQQVTLSCSPISGHRSVSWYQQTPGQGLQFLFEYFSETQRNKGNFPGRFSGRQFSNSRSEMNVSTLELGDSALYLCASSLGRIGYTFGSGTRLTVV.

Here the CDR3 DNA reads TGTGCCAGCAGCTTAGACAGGCCGGGCACCGGGGAGCTGTTTTTT. Amino acids: CASSLDRPGTGELFF. The V call is TRBV13, the J call TRBJ2-2; D perhaps matches TRBD1 (5 bases). Trimming pared 1 base from V and 4 bases from J, leaving 10 bases between. The CDR3 extends over 15 amino acids. Germline V gene lookup returns CDR1 PRHDT and CDR2 FYEKMQ (reference sequence).

This clonotype came up a few times. The chain couples TRBV6-2 or TRBV6-3 to TRBJ2-2, with TRBD2 matching over 15 bases. CDR3 length: 19 residues. The germline V gene encodes CDR1 MNHEY and CDR2 SVGEGT. J gave up 0 bases and V 2 bases, and 4 bases lay outside the gene matches. CDR3 coding DNA: TGTGCCAGCAGTTACCGGGGACTAGCGGGAGGAACGAACACCGGGGAGCTGTTTTTT. Its protein product is CASSYRGLAGGTNTGELFF.

There are many counts of this clonotype. The CDR3 loop is CASSLSAAHLGRGNQPQHF. Written as DNA, the CDR3 is TGTGCCAGCAGCTTAAGTGCGGCCCACCTTGGTCGGGGCAATCAGCCCCAGCATTTT. The chain links TRBV11-2 to TRBJ1-5; D gene uncertain. From germline, CDR1 is SGHAT and CDR2 FQNNGV. V shed 2 bases and J shed 2 bases, with 22 bases lying between them. The CDR3 totals 19 residues.

The CDR3 here is CASSSREGLAGDEQYF. DNA for the CDR3: TGTGCCAGCAGTTCACGAGAGGGACTAGCGGGAGACGAGCAGTACTTC. V and J are TRBV12-3 or TRBV12-4 and TRBJ2-7; 14 bases match TRBD2. The CDR3 is 16 residues long. The V segment lost 4 bases and the J segment 5 bases; nucleotides outside the gene matches: 7.